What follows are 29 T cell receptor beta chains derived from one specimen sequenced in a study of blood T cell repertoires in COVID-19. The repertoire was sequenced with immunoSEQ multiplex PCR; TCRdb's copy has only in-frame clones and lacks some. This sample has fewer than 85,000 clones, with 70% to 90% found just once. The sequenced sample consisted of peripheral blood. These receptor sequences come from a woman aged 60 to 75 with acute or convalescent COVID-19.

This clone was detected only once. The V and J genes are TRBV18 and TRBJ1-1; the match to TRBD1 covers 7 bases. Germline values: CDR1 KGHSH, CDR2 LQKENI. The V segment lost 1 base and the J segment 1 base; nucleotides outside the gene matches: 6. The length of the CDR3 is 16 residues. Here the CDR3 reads CASSPQGALANTEAFF. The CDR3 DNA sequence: TGTGCCAGCTCACCACAGGGGGCGCTGGCGAACACTGAAGCTTTCTTT.

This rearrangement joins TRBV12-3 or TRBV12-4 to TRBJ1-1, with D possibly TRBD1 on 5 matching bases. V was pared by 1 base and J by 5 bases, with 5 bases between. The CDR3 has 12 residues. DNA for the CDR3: TGTGCCAGCAGTTTAGAGGGGACTGAAGCTTTCTTT. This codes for CASSLEGTEAFF.

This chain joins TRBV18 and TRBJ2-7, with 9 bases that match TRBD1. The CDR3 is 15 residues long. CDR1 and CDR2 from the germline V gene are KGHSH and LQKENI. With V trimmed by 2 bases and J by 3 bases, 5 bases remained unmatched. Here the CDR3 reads CASSPSDRGGYEQYF. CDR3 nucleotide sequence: TGTGCCAGCTCACCATCGGACAGGGGTGGCTACGAGCAGTACTTC.

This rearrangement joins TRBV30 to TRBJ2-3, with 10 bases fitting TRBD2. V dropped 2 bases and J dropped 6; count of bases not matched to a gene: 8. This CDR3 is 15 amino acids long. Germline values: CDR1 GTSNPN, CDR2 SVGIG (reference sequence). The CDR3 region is CAWSPSGGNRDTQYF. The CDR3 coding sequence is TGTGCCTGGAGTCCTAGCGGGGGTAACAGGGATACGCAGTATTTT.

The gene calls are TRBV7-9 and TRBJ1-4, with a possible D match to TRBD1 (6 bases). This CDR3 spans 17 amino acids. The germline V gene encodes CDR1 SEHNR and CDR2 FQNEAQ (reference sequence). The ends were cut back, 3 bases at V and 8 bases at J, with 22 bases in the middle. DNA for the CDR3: TGTGCCAGCAGCTTCGGGCTATGGCAGGGGTATGAAGAAAAACTGTTTTTT. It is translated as CASSFGLWQGYEEKLFF.

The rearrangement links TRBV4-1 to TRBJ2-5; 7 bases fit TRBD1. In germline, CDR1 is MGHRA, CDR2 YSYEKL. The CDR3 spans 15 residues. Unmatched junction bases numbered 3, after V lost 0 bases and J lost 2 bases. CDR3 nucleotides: TGCGCCAGCAGCCAAGAGGGGACAGCACAAGAGACCCAGTACTTC. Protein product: CASSQEGTAQETQYF.

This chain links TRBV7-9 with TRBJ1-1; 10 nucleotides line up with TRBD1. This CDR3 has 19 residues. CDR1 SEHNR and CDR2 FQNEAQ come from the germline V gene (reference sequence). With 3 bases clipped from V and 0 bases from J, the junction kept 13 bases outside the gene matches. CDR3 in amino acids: CASSFGDRGRARLNTEAFF. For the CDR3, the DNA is TGTGCCAGCAGCTTTGGGGACAGGGGACGCGCCCGTTTGAACACTGAAGCTTTCTTT.

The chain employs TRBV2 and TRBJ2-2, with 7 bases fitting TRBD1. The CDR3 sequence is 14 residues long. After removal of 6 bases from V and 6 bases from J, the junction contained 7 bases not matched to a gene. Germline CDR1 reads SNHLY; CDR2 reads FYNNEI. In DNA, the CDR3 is TGTGCCAGCAGAAATAGACAGGGTTCCGGGGAGCTGTTTTTT. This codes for CASRNRQGSGELFF.

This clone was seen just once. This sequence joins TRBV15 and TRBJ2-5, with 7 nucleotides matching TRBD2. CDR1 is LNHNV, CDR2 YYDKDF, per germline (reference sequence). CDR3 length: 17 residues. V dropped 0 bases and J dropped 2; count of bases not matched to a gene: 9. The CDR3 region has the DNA TGTGCCACCAGCAGAGATTTAGGGCGGGGGAATCAAGAGACCCAGTACTTC. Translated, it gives CATSRDLGRGNQETQYF.

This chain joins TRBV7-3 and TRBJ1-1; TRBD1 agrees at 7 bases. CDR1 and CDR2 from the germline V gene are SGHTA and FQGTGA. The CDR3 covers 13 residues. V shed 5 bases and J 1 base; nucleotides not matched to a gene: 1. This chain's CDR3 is CASSRQGNTEAFF. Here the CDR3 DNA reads TGTGCCAGCAGCCGACAGGGGAACACTGAAGCTTTCTTT. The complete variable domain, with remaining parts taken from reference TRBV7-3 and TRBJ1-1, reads GAGVSQTPSNKVTEKGKYVELRCDPISGHTALYWYRQSLGQGPEFLIYFQGTGAADDSGLPNDRFFAVRPEGSVSTLKIQRTERGDSAVYLCASSRQGNTEAFFGQGTRLTVV.

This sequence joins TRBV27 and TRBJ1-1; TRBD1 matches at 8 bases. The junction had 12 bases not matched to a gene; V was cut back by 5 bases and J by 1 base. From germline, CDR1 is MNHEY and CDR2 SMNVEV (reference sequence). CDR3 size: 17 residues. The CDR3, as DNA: TGTGCCAGCAGTAAGCGTCCCGGGACAGGACAGAACACTGAAGCTTTCTTT. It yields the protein CASSKRPGTGQNTEAFF.

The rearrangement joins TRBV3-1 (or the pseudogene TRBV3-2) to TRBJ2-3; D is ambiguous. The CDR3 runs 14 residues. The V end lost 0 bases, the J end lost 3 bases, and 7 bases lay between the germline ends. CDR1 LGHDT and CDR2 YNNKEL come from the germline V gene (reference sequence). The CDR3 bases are TGTGCCAGCAGCCAAGATACCAGGACAGATACGCAGTATTTT. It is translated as CASSQDTRTDTQYF.

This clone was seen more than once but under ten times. This chain's CDR3 is CASSVGDGGYVDTGELFF. For the CDR3, the DNA is TGTGCCAGCAGCGTAGGAGACGGGGGGTACGTTGACACCGGGGAGCTGTTTTTT. The chain combines TRBV9 with TRBJ2-2, with TRBD2 matching 7 bases. The CDR3 runs 18 residues. Germline assignment: CDR1 SGDLS and CDR2 YYNGEE. Trimming took 0 bases from V and 3 from J; bases not matched to a gene: 11.

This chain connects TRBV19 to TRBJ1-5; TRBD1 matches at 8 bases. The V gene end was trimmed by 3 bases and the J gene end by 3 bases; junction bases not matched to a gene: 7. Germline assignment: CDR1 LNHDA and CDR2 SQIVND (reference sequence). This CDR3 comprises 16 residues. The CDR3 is CASSIRGTGNNQPQHF. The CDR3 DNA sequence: TGTGCCAGTAGTATCCGCGGGACAGGAAACAATCAGCCCCAGCATTTT. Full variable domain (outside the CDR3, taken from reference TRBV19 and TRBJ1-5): DGGITQSPKYLFRKEGQNVTLSCEQNLNHDAMYWYRQDPGQGLRLIYYSQIVNDFQKGDIAEGYSVSREKKESFPLTVTSAQKNPTAFYLCASSIRGTGNNQPQHFGDGTRLSIL.

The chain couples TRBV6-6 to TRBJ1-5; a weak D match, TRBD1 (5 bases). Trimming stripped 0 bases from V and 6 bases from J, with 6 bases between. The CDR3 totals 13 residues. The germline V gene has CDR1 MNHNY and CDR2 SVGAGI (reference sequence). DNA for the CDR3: TGTGCCAGCAGTTACTCTACAGGTCAGCCCCAGCATTTT. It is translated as CASSYSTGQPQHF.

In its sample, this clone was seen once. The CDR3, as DNA: TGCGCCAGCAGCTTGACGACAGGGGTAGAGACCCAGTACTTC. It is translated as CASSLTTGVETQYF. This chain joins TRBV5-1 and TRBJ2-5; TRBD1 aligns across 8 bases. Germline CDR1 is SGHRS and CDR2 is YFSETQ. This CDR3 comprises 14 residues. Trimming cost V 1 base and J 4 bases; bases outside gene matches: 3.

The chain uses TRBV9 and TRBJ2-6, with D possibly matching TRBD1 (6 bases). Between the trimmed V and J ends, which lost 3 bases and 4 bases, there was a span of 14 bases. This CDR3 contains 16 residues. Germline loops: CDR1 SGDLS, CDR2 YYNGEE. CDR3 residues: CASSARTGSGANVLTF. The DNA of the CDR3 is TGTGCCAGCAGCGCCCGTACAGGGTCCGGGGCCAACGTCCTGACTTTC.

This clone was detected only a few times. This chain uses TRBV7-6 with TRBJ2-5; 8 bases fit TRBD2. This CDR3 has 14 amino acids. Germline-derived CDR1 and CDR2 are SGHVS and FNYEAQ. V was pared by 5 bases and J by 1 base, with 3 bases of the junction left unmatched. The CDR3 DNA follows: TGTGCCAGCAGCCCGGGGGGGGCCCAAGAGACCCAGTACTTC. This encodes CASSPGGAQETQYF.

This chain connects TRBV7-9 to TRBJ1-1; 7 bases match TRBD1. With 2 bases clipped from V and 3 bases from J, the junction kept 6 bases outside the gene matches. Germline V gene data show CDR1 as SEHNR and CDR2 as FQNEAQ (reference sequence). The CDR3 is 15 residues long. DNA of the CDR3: TGTGCCAGCAGCTTATTAGTACAGGGGTACACTGAAGCTTTCTTT. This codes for CASSLLVQGYTEAFF.

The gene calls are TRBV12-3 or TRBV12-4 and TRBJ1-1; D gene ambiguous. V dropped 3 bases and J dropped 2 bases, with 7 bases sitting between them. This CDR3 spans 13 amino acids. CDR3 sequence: CASSFAVNTEAFF. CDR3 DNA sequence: TGTGCCAGCAGTTTTGCAGTTAACACTGAAGCTTTCTTT.

CDR3 in DNA: TGTGCCAGCAGTCTTACACATAAGGGACAGGGAACTTTCTTT. This sequence encodes CASSLTHKGQGTFF. The rearrangement uses TRBV7-6 and TRBJ1-1, with TRBD1 matching 9 bases. The CDR3 spans 14 residues. Germline assignment: CDR1 SGHVS and CDR2 FNYEAQ. V lost 6 bases to trimming and J lost 12 bases; unmatched junction nucleotides: 14.

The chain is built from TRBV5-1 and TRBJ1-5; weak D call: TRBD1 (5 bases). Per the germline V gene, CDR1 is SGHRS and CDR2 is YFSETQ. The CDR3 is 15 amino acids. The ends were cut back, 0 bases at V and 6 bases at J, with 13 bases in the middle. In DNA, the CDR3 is TGCGCCAGCAGCTTGGGGGGCGTAGGAAGTCAGCCCCAGCATTTT. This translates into CASSLGGVGSQPQHF.

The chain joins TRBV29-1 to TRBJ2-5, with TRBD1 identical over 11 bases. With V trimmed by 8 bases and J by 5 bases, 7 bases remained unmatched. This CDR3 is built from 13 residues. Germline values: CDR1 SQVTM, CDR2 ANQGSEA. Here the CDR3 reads CSSQRDRGETQYF. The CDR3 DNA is TGCAGCTCTCAAAGGGACAGGGGGGAGACCCAGTACTTC. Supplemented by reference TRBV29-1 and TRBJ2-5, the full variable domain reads SAVISQKPSRDICQRGTSLTIQCQVDSQVTMMFWYRQQPGQSLTLIATANQGSEATYESGFVIDKFPISRPNLTFSTLTVSNMSPEDSSIYLCSSQRDRGETQYFGPGTRLLVL.

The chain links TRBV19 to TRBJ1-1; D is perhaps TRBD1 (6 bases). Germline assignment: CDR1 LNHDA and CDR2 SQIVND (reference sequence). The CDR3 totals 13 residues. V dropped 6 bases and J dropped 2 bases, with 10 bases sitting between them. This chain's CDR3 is CASRSRGNTEAFF. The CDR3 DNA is TGTGCCAGTAGAAGCAGGGGAAACACTGAAGCTTTCTTT. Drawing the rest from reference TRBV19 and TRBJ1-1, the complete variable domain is DGGITQSPKYLFRKEGQNVTLSCEQNLNHDAMYWYRQDPGQGLRLIYYSQIVNDFQKGDIAEGYSVSREKKESFPLTVTSAQKNPTAFYLCASRSRGNTEAFFGQGTRLTVV.

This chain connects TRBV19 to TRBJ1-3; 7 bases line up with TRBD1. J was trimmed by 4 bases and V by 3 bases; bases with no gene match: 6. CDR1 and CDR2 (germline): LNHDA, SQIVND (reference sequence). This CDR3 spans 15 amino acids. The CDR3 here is CASSIQGGDGNTIYF. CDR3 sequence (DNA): TGTGCCAGTAGTATCCAGGGGGGAGACGGAAACACCATATATTTT.

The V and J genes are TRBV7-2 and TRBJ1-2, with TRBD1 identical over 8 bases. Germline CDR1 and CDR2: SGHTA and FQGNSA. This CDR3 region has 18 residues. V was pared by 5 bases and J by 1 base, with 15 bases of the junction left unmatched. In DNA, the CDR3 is TGTGCCAGCAGCCTTAATGCCCCTGGACAGGGCGGTAACTATGGCTACACCTTC. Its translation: CASSLNAPGQGGNYGYTF.

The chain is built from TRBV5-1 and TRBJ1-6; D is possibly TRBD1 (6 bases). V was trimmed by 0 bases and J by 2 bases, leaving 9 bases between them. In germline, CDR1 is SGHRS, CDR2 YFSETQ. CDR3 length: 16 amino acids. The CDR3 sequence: CASSLGRTAYNSPLHF. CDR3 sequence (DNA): TGCGCCAGCAGCTTGGGCCGGACAGCCTATAATTCACCCCTCCACTTT.

CDR3 region: CASSDGTSVRLDTQYF. In DNA, the CDR3 is TGCGCCAGCAGTGATGGGACTAGCGTCCGGTTGGATACGCAGTATTTT. The chain links TRBV10-2 to TRBJ2-3, with 10 bases matching TRBD2. The trim removed 3 bases at V and 6 bases at J, leaving 9 bases unmatched. The CDR3 extends over 16 amino acids. Germline CDR1 is WSHSY and CDR2 is SAAADI.

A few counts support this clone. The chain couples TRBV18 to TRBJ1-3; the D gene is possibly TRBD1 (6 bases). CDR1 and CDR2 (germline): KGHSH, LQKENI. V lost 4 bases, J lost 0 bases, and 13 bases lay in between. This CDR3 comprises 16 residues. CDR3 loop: CASSLPGHSSGNTIYF. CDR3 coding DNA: TGTGCCAGCTCACTCCCGGGACACAGCTCTGGAAACACCATATATTTT.